The entry below gives a single T cell receptor (beta chain) sequence along with its context. What it binds is unknown. The CDR3 covers 15 residues. Trimming removed 1 base at V and 5 bases at J, with 13 bases between. Germline lookup yields CDR1 SGHTA and CDR2 FQGTGA. This sample stems from a study of cytomegalovirus exposure and HLA in healthy donors. Study-wide points: Overall, under 200 TCR beta chains were annotated as cytomegalovirus-associated. CMV serostatus was the sole immune exposure data available. Most of the TCR beta V segments (in an earlier analysis) were productive either about 87% or about 30% of the time.

The primer mix had 60 Vbeta and 13 Jbeta primers. TCRdb's copy holds only in-frame clones and misses some; the assay was immunoSEQ multiplex PCR. The data show roughly 160,000 clones, roughly 71% seen once. The sample comprised PBMCs. This receptor was identified in a girl aged 5 to 17 in good health and CMV-seronegative. V is TRBV7-3 and J is TRBJ2-3; D ambiguous. For the CDR3, the DNA is TGTGCCAGCAGCTTAAGAGATGGAACGGGAGATACGCAGTATTTT. As protein: CASSLRDGTGDTQYF.